The 20 T cell receptor beta chains listed next were all sequenced from one sample in a study of siplizumab effects on memory and regulatory T cells. Using immunoSEQ multiplex PCR, the repertoire was profiled, and TCRdb retains in-frame clones only, with some absent. The sample consists of over 95,000 clones, about 93% of them appearing once. The specimen was non-Treg CD4+ T cells sorted from blood. These receptors were taken from a human donor in good health.

The chain uses TRBV6-5 and TRBJ2-7, with 8 bases that match TRBD1. In germline, CDR1 is MNHEY, CDR2 SVGAGI. The CDR3 spans 14 residues. J lost 10 bases, V lost 0 bases, and 8 bases had no gene match. CDR3 in DNA: TGTGCCAGCAGTTACTCGCGGGACAGGTATCGTCAGTACTTC. This encodes CASSYSRDRYRQYF.

The rearrangement links TRBV7-9 to TRBJ2-1; D uncertain. Germline lookup yields CDR1 SEHNR and CDR2 FQNEAQ (reference sequence). Deletions cut 5 bases from V and 7 bases from J, with 24 bases between. This CDR3 has 17 residues. The DNA of the CDR3 is TGTGCCAGCAGCGAAAGAAATAACGGGCTACAAGGGAATGAGCAGTTCTTC. It codes for CASSERNNGLQGNEQFF.

The CDR3 here is CAVQSDGISPLHF. CDR3 coding DNA: TGTGCCGTCCAATCTGACGGGATTTCACCCCTCCACTTT. The rearrangement links TRBV10-3 to TRBJ1-6; D unclear. CDR1 and CDR2 (germline): ENHRY, SYGVKD. The CDR3 has 13 amino acids. Trimming stripped 11 bases from V and 9 bases from J, with 17 bases between.

This clone was counted only a few times. V gene TRBV28 combines with J gene TRBJ1-6, with a tentative D call TRBD1 (6 bases). Germline CDR1 and CDR2: MDHEN and SYDVKM. This CDR3 is 11 amino acids long. The V and J ends lost 6 bases and 14 bases respectively, with 11 bases between them. The CDR3 coding sequence is TGTGCCAGCAGGTACAGGGAAACCCTCCACTTT. Its translation is CASRYRETLHF.

V usage is TRBV18 and J usage is TRBJ1-1, with D perhaps matching TRBD1 (5 bases). The germline V gene encodes CDR1 KGHSH and CDR2 LQKENI. Trimming cost V 6 bases and J 12 bases, with 17 bases left between them. The length of the CDR3 is 12 residues. The CDR3 reads CASSSRGRVTFF. The CDR3 coding sequence is TGTGCCAGCTCCTCGAGGGGCAGGGTAACTTTCTTT.

The V and J genes are TRBV6-5 and TRBJ1-4; the D gene is possibly TRBD1 (6 bases). The CDR3 is made up of 15 amino acids. V lost 0 bases to trimming and J lost 4 bases, with 9 bases between them. In germline, CDR1 is MNHEY, CDR2 SVGAGI. CDR3 DNA: TGTGCCAGCAGTTACTCGACAGGAAGTAATGAAAAACTGTTTTTT. Translating gives CASSYSTGSNEKLFF.

The V call is TRBV7-9, the J call TRBJ2-3; 10 positions agree with TRBD2. V lost 5 bases, J lost 0 bases, and 5 bases stayed unmatched. The CDR3 totals 16 residues. From germline, CDR1 is SEHNR and CDR2 FQNEAQ (reference sequence). The CDR3 sequence is CASSRTAGGSTDTQYF. The CDR3 DNA is TGTGCCAGCAGCCGAACAGCGGGGGGGAGCACAGATACGCAGTATTTT.

This chain uses TRBV2 with TRBJ2-1; possible D gene TRBD1, 6 bases. Germline-derived CDR1 and CDR2 are SNHLY and FYNNEI. The CDR3 has 14 residues. V lost 1 base, J lost 10 bases, and 14 bases lay in between. CDR3 coding DNA: TGTGCCAGCAGTGAAGGGGACATAGGTTCCGAGCAGTTCTTC. Translated, it gives CASSEGDIGSEQFF.

The chain combines TRBV25-1 with TRBJ1-2; unclear D gene. Germline V lookup: CDR1 MGHDK, CDR2 SYGVNS. Trimming shortened V by 2 bases and J by 0 bases, and 16 bases separated the two germline ends. This CDR3 has 17 residues. CDR3 in DNA: TGTGCCAGCAGTGAAAGAGGCAGACAATATCCTAACTATGGCTACACCTTC. Translation gives CASSERGRQYPNYGYTF.

The chain recombines TRBV19 with TRBJ2-3; D perhaps matches TRBD2 (6 bases). Per germline, CDR1 LNHDA and CDR2 SQIVND (reference sequence). The CDR3 is made up of 15 amino acids. Trimming pared 3 bases from V and 2 bases from J, leaving 12 bases between. This CDR3 reads CASSMEGSSTDTQYF. The DNA for the CDR3 is TGTGCCAGTAGTATGGAGGGTTCCTCCACAGATACGCAGTATTTT.

A single count supports this clone. The V call is TRBV5-4, the J call TRBJ1-2; D remains unclear. This CDR3 has 15 residues. Germline V gene data show CDR1 as SGHNT and CDR2 as YYREEE (reference sequence). The ends were cut back, 0 bases at V and 4 bases at J, with 13 bases in the middle. This CDR3 is CASSLAPSGLYGYTF. The DNA for the CDR3 is TGTGCCAGCAGCTTGGCACCTTCCGGACTCTATGGCTACACCTTC.

The chain employs TRBV7-3 and TRBJ1-2; 7 nucleotides line up with TRBD1. CDR1 is SGHTA, CDR2 FQGTGA, per germline. CDR3 length: 15 amino acids. Trimming at V came to 5 bases and at J to 8 bases, leaving 14 bases not matched to a gene. The CDR3 coding sequence is TGTGCCAGCAGCCCCAGGGGGGACGGGATCTTGGGCTACACCTTC. Its protein product is CASSPRGDGILGYTF.

The CDR3 is CASSPGRVNTEAFF. In nucleotides, the CDR3 is TGTGCCAGCTCACCGGGACGGGTAAACACTGAAGCTTTCTTT. The J gene is TRBJ1-1, the V gene TRBV18; D is possibly TRBD1 (5 bases). The CDR3 length is 14 residues. CDR1 is KGHSH and CDR2 is LQKENI in the germline V gene. The ends were cut back, 3 bases at V and 2 bases at J, with 10 bases in the middle.

For the CDR3, the DNA is TGTGCCAGCAGCGTGGGACAGGGGAGTGTTAAGGGGACCGGGGAGCTGTTTTTT. As protein: CASSVGQGSVKGTGELFF. The rearrangement uses TRBV9 and TRBJ2-2, with 10 bases lining up with TRBD1. Per germline, CDR1 SGDLS and CDR2 YYNGEE. The CDR3 sequence is 18 residues long. Trimming took 2 bases from V and 5 from J; bases not matched to a gene: 12.

The J gene is TRBJ2-2, the V gene TRBV5-4; perhaps D is TRBD1 or TRBD2 (5 bases each). This CDR3 has 15 residues. Germline V lookup: CDR1 SGHNT, CDR2 YYREEE (reference sequence). The germline V and J ends were trimmed by 2 bases and 4 bases, with 12 bases remaining between them. CDR3 nucleotides: TGTGCCAGCAGCTTTCGGGACGCCGGCACCGGGGAGCTGTTTTTT. It yields the protein CASSFRDAGTGELFF.

The rearrangement uses TRBV7-2 and TRBJ1-5; no clear D gene. The length of the CDR3 is 15 residues. Trimming shortened V by 5 bases and J by 2 bases, and 13 bases separated the two germline ends. CDR1 and CDR2 (germline): SGHTA, FQGNSA. The CDR3 DNA reads TGTGCCAGCAGCCAACCTGGGGAGGGCAATCAGCCCCAGCATTTT. It yields the protein CASSQPGEGNQPQHF.

This chain joins TRBV27 and TRBJ2-6, with a weak D call TRBD2 (6 bases). This CDR3 has 17 residues. Between the trimmed V and J ends, which lost 3 bases and 1 base, there was a span of 13 bases. Germline V lookup: CDR1 MNHEY, CDR2 SMNVEV (reference sequence). CDR3 region: CASSFVSGRSGANVLTF. The CDR3 DNA is TGTGCCAGCAGTTTTGTATCGGGGAGGTCTGGGGCCAACGTCCTGACTTTC.

The chain carries TRBV6-1 and TRBJ1-2; D possibly corresponds to TRBD1 (5 bases). V lost 5 bases and J lost 6, with 13 bases in between. The length of the CDR3 is 13 residues. Germline assignment: CDR1 MNHNS and CDR2 SASEGT. CDR3 region: CASSPGLGDGYTF. In DNA, the CDR3 is TGTGCCAGCAGTCCAGGGTTAGGAGATGGCTACACCTTC.

V is TRBV7-2 and J is TRBJ2-7; a weak D match, TRBD2 (6 bases). Germline V gene data show CDR1 as SGHTA and CDR2 as FQGNSA. The V and J ends lost 3 bases and 3 bases respectively, with 15 bases between them. This CDR3 is built from 15 residues. This CDR3 reads CASSLVSYGGYEQYF. The CDR3 bases are TGTGCCAGCAGCTTGGTTAGTTACGGGGGCTACGAGCAGTACTTC.

This clone was recorded a few times. This CDR3 reads CASSPQGTEAFF. CDR3 nucleotide sequence: TGCGCCAGCAGTCCCCAGGGCACTGAAGCTTTCTTT. This chain uses TRBV10-1 with TRBJ1-1; D perhaps matches TRBD1 (5 bases). The germline CDR1 and CDR2 sequences are WNHNN and SYGVQD (reference sequence). This CDR3 spans 12 amino acids. The V gene lost 5 bases and the J gene lost 4 bases, with 8 bases spanning the gap.